The text below deals with one T cell receptor (beta chain). V lost 3 bases, J lost 6 bases, and 12 bases lay in between. Germline V CDR1 and CDR2: LNHDA, SQIVND (reference sequence). The CDR3 length is 14 residues. Clones were read by immunoSEQ multiplex PCR, and TCRdb kept only the in-frame ones, dropping some. The table records roughly 410,000 clones, approximately 90% of them present only once. The data are from a study of blood T cell repertoires in COVID-19. The sequenced material came from peripheral blood. The clonotype was recovered from a woman aged 40 to 50 with COVID-19, enrolled during active disease. The chain recombines TRBV19 with TRBJ2-4; D possibly corresponds to TRBD1 (7 bases). The CDR3 sequence: CASSIQGGLNIQYF. The CDR3 DNA sequence: TGTGCCAGTAGTATCCAGGGGGGACTAAACATTCAGTACTTC.